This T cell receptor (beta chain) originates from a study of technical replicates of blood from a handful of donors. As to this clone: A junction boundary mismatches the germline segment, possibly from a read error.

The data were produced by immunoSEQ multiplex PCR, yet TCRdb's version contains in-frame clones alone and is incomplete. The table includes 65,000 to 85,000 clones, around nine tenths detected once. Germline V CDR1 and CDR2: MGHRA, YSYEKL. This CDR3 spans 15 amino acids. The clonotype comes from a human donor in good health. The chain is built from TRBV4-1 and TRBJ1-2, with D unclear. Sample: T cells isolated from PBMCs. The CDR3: CASSQDSQSLYRYTF. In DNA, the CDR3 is TGCGCCAGCAGCCAAGATTCACAGTCCCTCTATCGCTACACCTTC.